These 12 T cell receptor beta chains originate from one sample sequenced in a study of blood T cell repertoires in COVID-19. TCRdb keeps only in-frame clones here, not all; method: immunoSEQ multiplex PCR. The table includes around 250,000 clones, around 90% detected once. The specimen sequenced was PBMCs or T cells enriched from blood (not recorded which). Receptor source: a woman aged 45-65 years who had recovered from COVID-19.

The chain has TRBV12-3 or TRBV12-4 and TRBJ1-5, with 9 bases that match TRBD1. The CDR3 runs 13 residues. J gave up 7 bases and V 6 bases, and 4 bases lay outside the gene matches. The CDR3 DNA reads TGTGCCAGCAGACGGACAGGGGTCCAGCCCCAGCATTTT. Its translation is CASRRTGVQPQHF.

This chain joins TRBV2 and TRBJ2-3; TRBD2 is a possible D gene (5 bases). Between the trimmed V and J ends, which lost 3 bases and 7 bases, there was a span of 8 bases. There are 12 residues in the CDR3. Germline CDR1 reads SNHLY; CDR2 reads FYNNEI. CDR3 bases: TGTGCCAGCAGTGACGGGGTGAATACGCAGTATTTT. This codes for CASSDGVNTQYF.

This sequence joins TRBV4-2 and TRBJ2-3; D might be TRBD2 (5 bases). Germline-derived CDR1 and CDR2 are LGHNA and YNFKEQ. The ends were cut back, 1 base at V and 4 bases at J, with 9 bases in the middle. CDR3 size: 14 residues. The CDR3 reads CASSQGGSADTQYF. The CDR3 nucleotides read TGTGCCAGCAGCCAAGGAGGGAGCGCAGATACGCAGTATTTT.

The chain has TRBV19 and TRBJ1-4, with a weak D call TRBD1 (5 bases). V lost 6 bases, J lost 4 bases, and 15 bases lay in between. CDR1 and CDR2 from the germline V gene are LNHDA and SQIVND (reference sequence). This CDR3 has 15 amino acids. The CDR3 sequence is CASSVGGRLNEKLFF. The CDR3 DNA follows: TGTGCCAGTAGCGTGGGGGGACGCCTTAATGAAAAACTGTTTTTT.

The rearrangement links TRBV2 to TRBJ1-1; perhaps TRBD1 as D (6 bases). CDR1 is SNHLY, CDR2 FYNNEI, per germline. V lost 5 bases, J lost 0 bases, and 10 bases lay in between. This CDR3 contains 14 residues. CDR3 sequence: CASSLDRMNTEAFF. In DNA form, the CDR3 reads TGTGCCAGCAGTCTGGACAGAATGAACACTGAAGCTTTCTTT.

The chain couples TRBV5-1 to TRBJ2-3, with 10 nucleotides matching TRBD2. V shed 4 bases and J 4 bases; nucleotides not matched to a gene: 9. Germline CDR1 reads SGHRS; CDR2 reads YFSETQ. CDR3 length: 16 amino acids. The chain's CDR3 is CASSTIPSGSSDTQYF. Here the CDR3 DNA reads TGCGCCAGCAGCACTATCCCTAGCGGGAGTTCAGATACGCAGTATTTT.

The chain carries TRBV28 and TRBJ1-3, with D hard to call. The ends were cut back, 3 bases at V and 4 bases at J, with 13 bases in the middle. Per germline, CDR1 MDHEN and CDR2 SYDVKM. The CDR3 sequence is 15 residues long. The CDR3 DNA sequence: TGTGCCAGCAGTTTTTCCTCGGGGTCGGGAAACACCATATATTTT. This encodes CASSFSSGSGNTIYF.

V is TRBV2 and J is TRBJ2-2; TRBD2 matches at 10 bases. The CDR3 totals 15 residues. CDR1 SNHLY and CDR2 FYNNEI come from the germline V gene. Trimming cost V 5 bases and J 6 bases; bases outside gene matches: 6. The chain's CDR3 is CASSLLAGLAGELFF. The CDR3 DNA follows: TGTGCCAGCAGTCTACTAGCGGGATTGGCCGGGGAGCTGTTTTTT.

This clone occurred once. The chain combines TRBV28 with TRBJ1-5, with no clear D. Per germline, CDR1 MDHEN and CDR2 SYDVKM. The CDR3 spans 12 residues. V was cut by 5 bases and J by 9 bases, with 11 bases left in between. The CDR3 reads CASSANVLPQHF. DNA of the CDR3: TGTGCCAGCAGTGCTAATGTCTTGCCCCAGCATTTT.

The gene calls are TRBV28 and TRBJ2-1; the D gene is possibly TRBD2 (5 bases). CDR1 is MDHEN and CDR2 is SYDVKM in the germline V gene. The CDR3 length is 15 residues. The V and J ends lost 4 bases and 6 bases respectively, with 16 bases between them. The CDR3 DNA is TGTGCCAGCAGTTCTCCGAGGGAGACAATCAATGAGCAGTTCTTC. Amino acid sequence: CASSSPRETINEQFF.

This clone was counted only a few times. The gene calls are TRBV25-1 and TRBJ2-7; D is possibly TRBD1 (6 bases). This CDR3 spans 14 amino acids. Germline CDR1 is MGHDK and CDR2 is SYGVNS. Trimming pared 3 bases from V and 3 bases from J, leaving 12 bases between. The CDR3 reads CASSDPGHGYEQYF. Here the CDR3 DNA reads TGTGCCAGCAGTGACCCGGGACACGGCTACGAGCAGTACTTC.

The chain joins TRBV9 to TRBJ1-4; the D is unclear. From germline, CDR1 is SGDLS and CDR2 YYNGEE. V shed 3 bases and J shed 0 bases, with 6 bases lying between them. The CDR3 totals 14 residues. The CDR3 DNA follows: TGTGCCAGCAGCGAACAGCCAACTAATGAAAAACTGTTTTTT. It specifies CASSEQPTNEKLFF.